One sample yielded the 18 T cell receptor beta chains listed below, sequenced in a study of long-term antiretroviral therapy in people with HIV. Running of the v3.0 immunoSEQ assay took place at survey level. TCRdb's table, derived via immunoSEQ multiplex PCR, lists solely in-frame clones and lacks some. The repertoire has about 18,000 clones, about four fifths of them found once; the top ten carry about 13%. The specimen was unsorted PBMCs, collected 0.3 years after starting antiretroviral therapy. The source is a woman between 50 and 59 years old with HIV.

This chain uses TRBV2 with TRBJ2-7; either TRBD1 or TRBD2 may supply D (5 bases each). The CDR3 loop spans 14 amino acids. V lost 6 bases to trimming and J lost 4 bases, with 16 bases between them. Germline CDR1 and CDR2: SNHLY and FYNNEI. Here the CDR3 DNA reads TGTGCCAGCAGATATCAGCAGGGACCTTACGAGCAGTACGTC. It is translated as CASRYQQGPYEQYV.

This CDR3 is CASRHYRGLNEQFF. The CDR3 DNA reads as TGTGCCAGCAGACACTACAGGGGGTTGAATGAGCAGTTCTTC. The rearrangement joins TRBV5-6 to TRBJ2-1; TRBD1 matches 8 bases. The germline V gene has CDR1 SGHDT and CDR2 YYEEEE. The CDR3 contains 14 residues. Losses at the gene ends were 5 bases for V and 7 bases for J; bases not matched to a gene: 8.

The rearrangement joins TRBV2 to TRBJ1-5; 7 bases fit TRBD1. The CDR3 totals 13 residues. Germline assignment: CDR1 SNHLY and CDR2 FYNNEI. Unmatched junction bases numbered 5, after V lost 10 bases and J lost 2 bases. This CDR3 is CATKGTGNQPQHF. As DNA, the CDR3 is TGTGCCACCAAGGGGACAGGCAATCAGCCCCAGCATTTT.

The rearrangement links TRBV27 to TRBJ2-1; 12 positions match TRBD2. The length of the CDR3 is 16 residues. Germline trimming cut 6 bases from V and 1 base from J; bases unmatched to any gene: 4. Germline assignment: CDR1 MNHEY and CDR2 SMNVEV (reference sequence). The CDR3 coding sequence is TGTGCCAGCAGACTAACTAGCGGGGGGTCCTACAATGAGCAGTTCTTC. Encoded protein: CASRLTSGGSYNEQFF.

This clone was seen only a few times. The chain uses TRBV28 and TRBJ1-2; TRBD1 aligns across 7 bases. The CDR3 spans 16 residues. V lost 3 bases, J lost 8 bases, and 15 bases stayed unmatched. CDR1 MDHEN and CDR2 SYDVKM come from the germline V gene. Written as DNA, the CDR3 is TGTGCCAGCAGTTTGTTTATACAACAGGGGAGAGAGGGCTACACCTTC. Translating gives CASSLFIQQGREGYTF.

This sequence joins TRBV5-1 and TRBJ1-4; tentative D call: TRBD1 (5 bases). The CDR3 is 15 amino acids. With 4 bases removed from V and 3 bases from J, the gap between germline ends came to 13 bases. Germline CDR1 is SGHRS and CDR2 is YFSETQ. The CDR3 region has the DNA TGCGCCAGCAGCAAGTCCCCAGGGTCTAATGAAAAACTGTTTTTT. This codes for CASSKSPGSNEKLFF.

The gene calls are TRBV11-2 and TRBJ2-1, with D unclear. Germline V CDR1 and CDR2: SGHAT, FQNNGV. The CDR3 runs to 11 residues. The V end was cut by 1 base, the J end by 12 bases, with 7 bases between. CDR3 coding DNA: TGTGCCAGCAGCTTAGGGGTAGGGCAGTTCTTC. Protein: CASSLGVGQFF.

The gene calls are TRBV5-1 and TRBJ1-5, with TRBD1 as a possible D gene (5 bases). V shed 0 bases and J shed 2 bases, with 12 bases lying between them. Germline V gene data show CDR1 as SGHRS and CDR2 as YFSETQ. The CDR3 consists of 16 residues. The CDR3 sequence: CASSLGPRDGNQPQHF. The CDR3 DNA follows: TGCGCCAGCAGCTTGGGGCCGAGGGACGGCAATCAGCCCCAGCATTTT.

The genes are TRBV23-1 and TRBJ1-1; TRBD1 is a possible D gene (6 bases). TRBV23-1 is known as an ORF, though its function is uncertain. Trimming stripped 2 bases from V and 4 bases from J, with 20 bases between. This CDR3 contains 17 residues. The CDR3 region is CASSQSRGRGGGTEAFF. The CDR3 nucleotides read TGCGCCAGCAGTCAAAGCAGGGGCCGAGGGGGGGGCACTGAAGCTTTCTTT.

The CDR3 nucleotides are TGCAGCGTTGAGAGAGGGGGCGCGCATTCTGAAGCTTTCTTT. This sequence encodes CSVERGGAHSEAFF. The rearrangement joins TRBV29-1 to TRBJ1-1; 7 bases match TRBD1. CDR1 is SQVTM, CDR2 ANQGSEA, per germline. Germline trimming cut 3 bases from V and 6 bases from J; bases unmatched to any gene: 10. The length of the CDR3 is 14 residues.

The CDR3 loop reads CASSQSQALNYGYTF. CDR3 DNA: TGCGCCAGCAGCCAAAGTCAGGCTTTGAACTATGGCTACACCTTC. The chain is built from TRBV4-1 and TRBJ1-2; unclear D gene. V lost 2 bases and J 2 bases, leaving 12 bases between the germline ends. CDR3 length: 15 amino acids. CDR1 is MGHRA, CDR2 YSYEKL, per germline.

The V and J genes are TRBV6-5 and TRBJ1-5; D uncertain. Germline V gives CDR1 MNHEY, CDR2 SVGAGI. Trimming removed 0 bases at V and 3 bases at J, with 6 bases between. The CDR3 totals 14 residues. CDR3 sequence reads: CASSYSPDNQPQHF. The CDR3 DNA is TGTGCCAGCAGTTACTCGCCAGACAATCAGCCCCAGCATTTT.

CDR3 DNA: TGTGCCAGTAGTCCCAGGGACACGAGCTCCTACAATGAGCAGTTCTTC. This translates into CASSPRDTSSYNEQFF. The V call is TRBV19, the J call TRBJ2-1, with a tentative D call TRBD1 (6 bases). The CDR3 has 16 residues. Germline V gives CDR1 LNHDA, CDR2 SQIVND (reference sequence). Trimming left V 5 bases short and J 0 bases short, with 14 bases between. The whole variable domain, remainder taken from reference TRBV19 and TRBJ2-1, is DGGITQSPKYLFRKEGQNVTLSCEQNLNHDAMYWYRQDPGQGLRLIYYSQIVNDFQKGDIAEGYSVSREKKESFPLTVTSAQKNPTAFYLCASSPRDTSSYNEQFFGPGTRLTVL.

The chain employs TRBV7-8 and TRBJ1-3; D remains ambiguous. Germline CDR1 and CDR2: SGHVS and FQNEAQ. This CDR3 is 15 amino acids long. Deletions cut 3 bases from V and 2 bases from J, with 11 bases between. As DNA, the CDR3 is TGTGCCAGCAGCTTTCGAGACGGGCCTGGAAACACCATATATTTT. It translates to CASSFRDGPGNTIYF.

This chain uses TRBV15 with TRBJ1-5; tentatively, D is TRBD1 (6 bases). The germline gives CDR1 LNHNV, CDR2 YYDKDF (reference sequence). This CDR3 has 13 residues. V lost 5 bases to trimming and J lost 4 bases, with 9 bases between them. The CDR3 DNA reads TGTGCCACCAGCCGGGACAAAAATCAGCCCCAGCATTTT. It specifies CATSRDKNQPQHF.

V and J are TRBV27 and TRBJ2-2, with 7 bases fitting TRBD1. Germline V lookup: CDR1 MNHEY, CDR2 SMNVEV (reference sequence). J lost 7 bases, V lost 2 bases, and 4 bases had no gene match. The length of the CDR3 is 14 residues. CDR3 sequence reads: CASSLGQAYGELFF. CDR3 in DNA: TGTGCCAGCAGTTTAGGACAGGCATACGGGGAGCTGTTTTTT.

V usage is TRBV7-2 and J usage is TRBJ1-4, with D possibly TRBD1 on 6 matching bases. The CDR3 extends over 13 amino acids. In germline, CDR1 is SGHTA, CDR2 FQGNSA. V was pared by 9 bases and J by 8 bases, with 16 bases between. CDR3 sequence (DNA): TGTGCCAGTGCCCAGGGGCGGCGGGAAAAACTGTTTTTT. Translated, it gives CASAQGRREKLFF.

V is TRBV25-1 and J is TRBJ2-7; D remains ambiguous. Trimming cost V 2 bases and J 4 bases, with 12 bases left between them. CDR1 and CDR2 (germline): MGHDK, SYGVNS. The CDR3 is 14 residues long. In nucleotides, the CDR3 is TGTGCCAGCAGTGAACCCCCGACGGATTACGAGCAGTACTTC. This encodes CASSEPPTDYEQYF.